This T cell receptor (beta chain) was captured by sequencing in a study of response to subunit inactivated influenza vaccine. The study, taken as a whole, reports: Authors suggested seasonal influenza vaccinations each recruit few new T cells.

About this clonotype: Its antigen remains unidentified.

There are 15 residues in the CDR3. Germline CDR1 and CDR2: SGHVS and FNYEAQ. The V and J ends lost 8 bases and 2 bases respectively, with 15 bases between them. TCRdb fed the RT-PCR reads into MiXCR, producing one record per CDR3 protein. This sample carries some 480,000 distinct CDR3 sequences, roughly 11% of them seen once, and the ten largest clones take approximately 12%. The V and J genes are TRBV7-6 and TRBJ2-2, with D unclear. The specimen comprised PBMCs from blood, sampled 40 to 50 days after vaccination. This TCR was sampled from a man in his forties or fifties who received an inactivated influenza vaccine. The CDR3: CASSPSAANTGELFF. CDR3 sequence (DNA): TGTGCCAGCTCGCCCTCAGCCGCTAACACCGGGGAGCTGTTTTTT.